A selection of T cell receptor beta chains follows, all from one sample in a study of Graves' ophthalmopathy and Graves' hyperthyroidism. TCRdb reanalysed the multiplex PCR reads using MiXCR and keeps one entry per CDR3 protein. Here the sample spans some 210,000 distinct CDR3 sequences, 25% to 30% being singletons. Material: peripheral blood. All receptors derive from a man over 45 with Graves' ophthalmopathy. CDR3s include the opening cysteine and the closing phenylalanine or tryptophan. Fields, in order: D gene, CDR3 length, J gene, V gene, clone size, CDR3 protein, CDR3 DNA. D genes are given only for firm matches. Not every row has a clone size; where given, it reads once, few, many or a size class.

D: TRBD1
length: 16
J: TRBJ2-7
V: TRBV6-1
size: -
CDR3: CASSKTATGGWYEQYF
DNA: TGTGCCAGCAGTAAAACCGCTACAGGGGGCTGGTACGAGCAGTACTTC

D: TRBD1
length: 15
J: TRBJ1-1
V: TRBV7-9
size: many
CDR3: CASSPRTGTNTEAFF
DNA: TGTGCCAGCAGCCCCCGGACAGGAACGAACACTGAAGCTTTCTTT

D: -
length: 15
J: TRBJ1-3
V: TRBV2
size: many
CDR3: CASSGDSSSGNTIYF
DNA: TGTGCCAGCAGTGGGGACTCGAGCTCTGGAAACACCATATATTTT

D: -
length: 12
J: TRBJ2-5
V: TRBV20-1
size: many
CDR3: CSVTGEQETQYF
DNA: TGCAGTGTTACGGGCGAGCAAGAGACCCAGTACTTC

D: -
length: 13
J: TRBJ2-5
V: TRBV19
size: many
CDR3: CASSITTGRPQYF
DNA: TGTGCCAGTAGTATAACGACGGGACGTCCCCAGTACTTC

D: -
length: 15
J: TRBJ2-7
V: TRBV7-9
size: many
CDR3: CASSLVPSEGYEQYF
DNA: TGTGCCAGCAGCTTAGTCCCGAGCGAGGGTTACGAGCAGTACTTC

D: TRBD1
length: 13
J: TRBJ1-1
V: TRBV11-2
size: many
CDR3: CASSPGQGTEAFF
DNA: TGTGCCAGCAGCCCCGGACAGGGCACTGAAGCTTTCTTT

D: -
length: 14
J: TRBJ1-1
V: TRBV12-3/TRBV12-4
size: -
CDR3: CASRIGTLVAEAFF
DNA: TGTGCCAGCAGAATAGGGACCCTCGTTGCTGAAGCTTTCTTT

D: TRBD2
length: 15
J: TRBJ2-1
V: TRBV20-1
size: many
CDR3: CSARSASGSYNEQFF
DNA: TGCAGTGCTAGATCGGCTAGCGGGAGCTACAATGAGCAGTTCTTC

D: TRBD1
length: 15
J: TRBJ1-3
V: TRBV7-6
size: many
CDR3: CASSLGGQGGNTIYF
DNA: TGTGCCAGCAGCTTGGGGGGACAGGGCGGAAACACCATATATTTT

D: -
length: 14
J: TRBJ1-1
V: TRBV5-1
size: many
CDR3: CASSPGHMNTEAFF
DNA: TGCGCCAGCAGCCCGGGACATATGAACACTGAAGCTTTCTTT

D: -
length: 13
J: TRBJ1-2
V: TRBV12-3/TRBV12-4
size: -
CDR3: CASSLLGNYGYTF
DNA: TGTGCCAGCAGTTTGCTGGGGAACTATGGCTACACCTTC

D: -
length: 13
J: TRBJ2-5
V: TRBV12-3/TRBV12-4
size: -
CDR3: CASSPTSLETQYF
DNA: TGTGCCAGCAGCCCAACTAGTCTGGAGACCCAGTACTTC

D: TRBD2
length: 15
J: TRBJ2-7
V: TRBV4-1
size: many
CDR3: CASRVTSGYLYEQYF
DNA: TGCGCCAGCAGGGTGACTAGCGGGTACCTCTACGAGCAGTACTTC

D: TRBD1
length: 14
J: TRBJ1-2
V: TRBV5-1
size: many
CDR3: CASKLGTDYYGYTF
DNA: TGCGCCAGCAAGTTGGGGACAGATTACTATGGCTACACCTTC

D: TRBD2
length: 19
J: TRBJ2-7
V: TRBV6-2/TRBV6-3
size: -
CDR3: CASSPGLAGGRGTSYEQYF
DNA: TGTGCCAGCAGCCCGGGACTAGCGGGAGGTAGGGGGACCTCCTACGAGCAGTACTTC

D: -
length: 14
J: TRBJ2-5
V: TRBV15
size: many
CDR3: CATSRGTEAETQYF
DNA: TGTGCCACCAGCAGAGGTACGGAAGCAGAGACCCAGTACTTC

D: TRBD2
length: 17
J: TRBJ2-7
V: TRBV6-2/TRBV6-3
size: -
CDR3: CASSYAPSSGSPYEQYF
DNA: TGTGCCAGCAGTTACGCGCCGTCAAGCGGGAGCCCCTACGAGCAGTACTTC

D: TRBD2
length: 18
J: TRBJ2-2
V: TRBV29-1
size: many
CDR3: CSVSAGTSGMVDTGELFF
DNA: TGCAGCGTTTCGGCCGGGACTAGCGGGATGGTGGACACCGGGGAGCTGTTTTTT

D: -
length: 14
J: TRBJ2-7
V: TRBV28
size: many
CDR3: CASSLRQGWVEQYF
DNA: TGTGCCAGCAGTTTAAGGCAGGGATGGGTCGAGCAGTACTTC

D: -
length: 13
J: TRBJ1-1
V: TRBV11-3
size: many
CDR3: CASSQGRDTEAFF
DNA: TGTGCCAGCAGCCAGGGGAGGGACACTGAAGCTTTCTTT

D: -
length: 13
J: TRBJ1-2
V: TRBV12-3/TRBV12-4
size: many
CDR3: CASSLGQSYGYTF
DNA: TGTGCCAGCAGCCTGGGACAATCCTATGGCTACACCTTC

D: -
length: 15
J: TRBJ2-7
V: TRBV11-2
size: -
CDR3: CASSPRSVRPHEQYF
DNA: TGTGCCAGCAGCCCTCGGAGTGTCCGGCCCCACGAGCAGTACTTC

D: -
length: 14
J: TRBJ1-5
V: TRBV20-1
size: -
CDR3: CSATVGSRDQPQHF
DNA: TGCAGTGCTACCGTGGGTTCCAGGGACCAGCCCCAGCATTTT

D: -
length: 16
J: TRBJ2-7
V: TRBV19
size: many
CDR3: CASSPGGRQTGYEQYF
DNA: TGTGCCAGTAGCCCCGGTGGGAGACAGACCGGCTACGAGCAGTACTTC

D: -
length: 16
J: TRBJ2-2
V: TRBV7-2
size: many
CDR3: CASSRRTIANTGELFF
DNA: TGTGCCAGCAGCCGGAGGACAATAGCGAACACCGGGGAGCTGTTTTTT

D: TRBD2
length: 17
J: TRBJ2-5
V: TRBV7-2
size: many
CDR3: CASSSLPTSASGETQYF
DNA: TGTGCCAGCAGCTCCCTCCCGACTAGCGCAAGCGGGGAGACCCAGTACTTC

D: -
length: 9
J: TRBJ1-1
V: TRBV6-2/TRBV6-3
size: once
CDR3: CASSSLPFF
DNA: TGTGCCAGCAGTTCCCTTCCTTTCTTT

D: TRBD1
length: 14
J: TRBJ1-2
V: TRBV19
size: many
CDR3: CASTPDRGRRGYTF
DNA: TGTGCCAGTACCCCGGACAGGGGGCGGCGGGGCTACACCTTC

D: -
length: 13
J: TRBJ1-2
V: TRBV12-3/TRBV12-4
size: many
CDR3: CASSVAGDYGYTF
DNA: TGTGCCAGCAGCGTAGCCGGGGACTATGGCTACACCTTC

D: -
length: 15
J: TRBJ1-1
V: TRBV6-4
size: -
CDR3: CASSYSGKGNTEAFF
DNA: TGTGCCAGCAGTTACTCCGGCAAAGGGAACACTGAAGCTTTCTTT

D: TRBD1
length: 14
J: TRBJ1-6
V: TRBV4-3
size: many
CDR3: CASSQKRQGPPLHF
DNA: TGCGCCAGCAGCCAAAAACGACAGGGTCCACCCCTCCACTTT

D: TRBD1
length: 15
J: TRBJ2-5
V: TRBV7-2
size: many
CDR3: CASSYDKGAQETQYF
DNA: TGTGCCAGCAGCTACGACAAGGGGGCCCAAGAGACCCAGTACTTC

D: -
length: 16
J: TRBJ2-7
V: TRBV20-1
size: -
CDR3: CSARDPTRARAHEQYF
DNA: TGCAGTGCTAGAGACCCAACTAGGGCTAGGGCCCACGAGCAGTACTTC

D: -
length: 15
J: TRBJ2-2
V: TRBV20-1
size: -
CDR3: CSASIIGQLTGELFF
DNA: TGCAGTGCTAGTATTATAGGACAGCTCACCGGGGAGCTGTTTTTT

D: -
length: 13
J: TRBJ1-2
V: TRBV29-1
size: many
CDR3: CSVEKMGLGGYTF
DNA: TGCAGCGTTGAAAAGATGGGGCTTGGTGGCTACACCTTC

D: -
length: 11
J: TRBJ2-4
V: TRBV11-2
size: many
CDR3: CASSFLGIQYF
DNA: TGTGCCAGCAGCTTTTTGGGCATTCAGTACTTC

D: TRBD1
length: 15
J: TRBJ2-5
V: TRBV12-3/TRBV12-4
size: many
CDR3: CASSSGTGGKETQYF
DNA: TGTGCCAGCAGCTCCGGGACAGGAGGCAAAGAGACCCAGTACTTC

D: -
length: 15
J: TRBJ2-7
V: TRBV28
size: many
CDR3: CASSLGSQGINEQYF
DNA: TGTGCCAGCAGTTTAGGATCGCAGGGGATCAACGAGCAGTACTTC

D: TRBD1
length: 16
J: TRBJ2-2
V: TRBV7-8
size: once
CDR3: CASSATGGAGTGELFF
DNA: TGTGCCAGCAGCGCAACAGGGGGCGCGGGCACCGGGGAGCTGTTTTTT

D: TRBD1
length: 16
J: TRBJ2-5
V: TRBV6-1
size: once
CDR3: CASRPLTGLYQETQYF
DNA: TGTGCCAGCAGGCCTTTGACAGGGCTGTACCAAGAGACCCAGTACTTC

D: -
length: 15
J: TRBJ1-5
V: TRBV6-1
size: many
CDR3: CASSDRSGSNQPQHF
DNA: TGTGCCAGCAGTGATAGAAGTGGTAGCAATCAGCCCCAGCATTTT

D: -
length: 16
J: TRBJ2-2
V: TRBV6-2/TRBV6-3
size: many
CDR3: CASSFGDRLNTGELFF
DNA: TGTGCCAGCAGCTTCGGAGACAGGCTTAACACCGGGGAGCTGTTTTTT

D: -
length: 15
J: TRBJ1-5
V: TRBV7-2
size: many
CDR3: CASSLVSGSNQPQHF
DNA: TGTGCCAGCAGCTTAGTTTCCGGGAGCAATCAGCCCCAGCATTTT

D: TRBD1
length: 15
J: TRBJ1-5
V: TRBV12-3/TRBV12-4
size: -
CDR3: CASSLQGAIAQPQHF
DNA: TGTGCCAGCAGTCTACAGGGGGCGATAGCTCAGCCCCAGCATTTT

D: -
length: 13
J: TRBJ1-2
V: TRBV12-3/TRBV12-4
size: -
CDR3: CASSMTAGYGYTF
DNA: TGTGCCAGCAGTATGACGGCCGGCTATGGCTACACCTTC

D: TRBD1
length: 14
J: TRBJ1-5
V: TRBV7-9
size: many
CDR3: CASSSTGGGQPQHF
DNA: TGTGCCAGCAGCTCGACAGGGGGCGGGCAGCCCCAGCATTTT

D: TRBD1
length: 15
J: TRBJ2-2
V: TRBV3-1
size: many
CDR3: CASSPDRGQTGELFF
DNA: TGTGCCAGCAGTCCTGACAGGGGGCAGACCGGGGAGCTGTTTTTT

D: -
length: 13
J: TRBJ2-7
V: TRBV27
size: many
CDR3: CASSQPLSYEQYF
DNA: TGTGCCAGCAGTCAGCCCCTGTCCTACGAGCAGTACTTC